This TCR beta chain was profiled in a study of cytomegalovirus exposure and HLA in healthy donors. On the study more broadly: Drawn from HLA-typed donors, about 82 million unique TCRs were held in an early data release.

PCR primers comprised 60 Vbeta and 13 Jbeta primers. The assay was immunoSEQ multiplex PCR, and TCRdb's table has in-frame clones only and misses some. The sample yields about 87,000 clones, under 80% seen once. Points on this clone: Its antigen is still unknown.

Overall study results and limits: Excluded: some indistinguishable V segments such as TRBV6-2 and TRBV6-3.

Germline CDR1 and CDR2: MGHDK and SYGVNS. The V end lost 6 bases, the J end lost 14 bases, and 19 bases lay between the germline ends. The CDR3 is 13 residues long. The source material was PBMCs. This TCR derives from a man aged 30 to 45 in good health and CMV-seropositive. This chain connects TRBV25-1 to TRBJ1-4; D is ambiguous. The CDR3 loop is CASSHLGEGRLFF. CDR3 coding DNA: TGTGCCAGCAGCCACCTAGGAGAGGGTCGGCTGTTTTTT.